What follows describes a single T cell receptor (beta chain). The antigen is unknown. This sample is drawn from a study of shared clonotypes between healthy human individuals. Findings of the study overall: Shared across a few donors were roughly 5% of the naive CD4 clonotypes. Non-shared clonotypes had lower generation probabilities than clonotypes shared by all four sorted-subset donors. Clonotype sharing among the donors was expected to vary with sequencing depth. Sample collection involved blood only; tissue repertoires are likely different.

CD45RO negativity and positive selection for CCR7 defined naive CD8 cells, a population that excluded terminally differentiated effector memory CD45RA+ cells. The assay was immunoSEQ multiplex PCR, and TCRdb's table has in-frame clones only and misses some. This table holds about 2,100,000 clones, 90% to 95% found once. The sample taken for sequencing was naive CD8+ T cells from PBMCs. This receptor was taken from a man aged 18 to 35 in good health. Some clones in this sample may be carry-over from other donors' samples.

For the CDR3, the DNA is TGTGCCAGCAGTTACTATGGGACAGGGTCCTTAGCTTTCTTT. This codes for CASSYYGTGSLAFF. The chain is built from TRBV6-5 and TRBJ1-1; 9 bases agree with TRBD1. Germline V gives CDR1 MNHEY, CDR2 SVGAGI. This CDR3 contains 14 residues. V lost 1 base to trimming and J lost 10 bases; unmatched junction nucleotides: 7.